The 12 T cell receptor beta chains given below trace back to one sample, sequenced in a study of blood T cell repertoires in COVID-19. Clones were read by immunoSEQ multiplex PCR, and TCRdb kept only the in-frame ones, dropping some. This table holds roughly 87,000 clones, over 75% found once. Sequenced: peripheral blood. All receptors derive from a woman of 80 years or more with COVID-19, enrolled during active disease.

This clone was seen a single time. The CDR3 region is CSATSPGAQYF. The CDR3 coding sequence is TGCAGTGCAACCTCCCCGGGGGCGCAGTATTTT. The chain has TRBV20-1 and TRBJ2-3, with D possibly being TRBD2 (6 bases). Per germline, CDR1 DFQATT and CDR2 SNEGSKA (reference sequence). The CDR3 loop spans 11 amino acids. V lost 6 bases and J 10 bases, leaving 14 bases between the germline ends.

The gene calls are TRBV5-1 and TRBJ1-1; the D gene is possibly TRBD1 (6 bases). Trimming took 6 bases from V and 1 from J, leaving 13 bases between them. Per germline, CDR1 SGHRS and CDR2 YFSETQ. CDR3 size: 14 residues. CDR3 DNA sequence: TGCGCCAGCAACCCCCAGACAGGGAACACTGAAGCTTTCTTT. Its translation: CASNPQTGNTEAFF.

The chain employs TRBV7-9 and TRBJ1-1; TRBD1 matches at 8 bases. V gave up 5 bases and J gave up 5 bases; unmatched junction bases: 4. CDR3 length: 13 residues. CDR1 and CDR2 from the germline V gene are SEHNR and FQNEAQ (reference sequence). CDR3 residues: CASSRTGKTEAFF. DNA for the CDR3: TGTGCCAGCAGCCGGACAGGGAAGACTGAAGCTTTCTTT.

The V call is TRBV4-3, the J call TRBJ1-5; possible D gene TRBD1, 5 bases. The CDR3 sequence is 16 residues long. Germline-derived CDR1 and CDR2 are LGHNA and YSLEER. V was cut by 1 base and J by 0 bases, with 10 bases left in between. The CDR3 nucleotides read TGCGCCAGCAGCCAAGGTTACAGGCATAGCAATCAGCCCCAGCATTTT. Its protein is CASSQGYRHSNQPQHF.

CDR3 in DNA: TGTGCCAGCGGGGGCGGTGGCAATCAGCCCCAGCATTTT. Translating it yields CASGGGGNQPQHF. The V gene is TRBV27, the J gene TRBJ1-5; maybe TRBD1 (6 bases). V was pared by 8 bases and J by 2 bases, with 10 bases between. This CDR3 spans 13 amino acids. Germline V gene lookup returns CDR1 MNHEY and CDR2 SMNVEV (reference sequence).

The J gene is TRBJ2-3, the V gene TRBV5-4; D might be TRBD1 (5 bases). CDR3 length: 14 residues. V was cut by 3 bases and J by 1 base, with 9 bases left in between. Germline values: CDR1 SGHNT, CDR2 YYREEE (reference sequence). CDR3 sequence: CASSSLGGTDTQYF. DNA of the CDR3: TGTGCCAGCAGCTCCTTAGGGGGCACAGATACGCAGTATTTT.

CDR3 nucleotides: TGCGCCAGCAGCTCAGACGGACAGGGCTACAATGAGCAGTTCTTC. It specifies CASSSDGQGYNEQFF. The rearrangement uses TRBV5-1 and TRBJ2-1; 8 nucleotides match TRBD1. CDR1 is SGHRS, CDR2 YFSETQ, per germline. V lost 3 bases, J lost 3 bases, and 5 bases stayed unmatched. This CDR3 contains 15 residues. Using reference TRBV5-1 and TRBJ2-1 for the parts outside the CDR3, the full variable domain is KAGVTQTPRYLIKTRGQQVTLSCSPISGHRSVSWYQQTPGQGLQFLFEYFSETQRNKGNFPGRFSGRQFSNSRSEMNVSTLELGDSALYLCASSSDGQGYNEQFFGPGTRLTVL.

V is TRBV28 and J is TRBJ2-7, with 7 nucleotides matching TRBD2. V lost 3 bases to trimming and J lost 6 bases; unmatched junction nucleotides: 2. Germline V gives CDR1 MDHEN, CDR2 SYDVKM. This CDR3 is built from 12 residues. The CDR3 is CASSFGGGEQYF. CDR3 sequence (DNA): TGTGCCAGCAGTTTTGGGGGGGGCGAGCAGTACTTC.

The genes are TRBV4-2 and TRBJ2-7; 8 bases are shared with TRBD1. Germline values: CDR1 LGHNA, CDR2 YNFKEQ. The CDR3 spans 16 residues. Losses at the gene ends were 4 bases for V and 5 bases for J; bases not matched to a gene: 13. For the CDR3, the DNA is TGTGCCAGCAGCCGTAGATCTACAGGGGGTAGGAACGAGCAGTACTTC. It codes for CASSRRSTGGRNEQYF.

This chain uses TRBV11-3 with TRBJ2-1; 10 bases agree with TRBD2. Germline V gene data show CDR1 as SGHNT and CDR2 as YENEEA. The J segment lost 4 bases and the V segment lost 4 bases, leaving 1 base of the junction unmatched. The length of the CDR3 is 14 residues. CDR3 DNA sequence: TGTGCCAGCAGCTCTAGCGGGAGTTACAATGAGCAGTTCTTC. Encoded protein: CASSSSGSYNEQFF.

The chain carries TRBV19 and TRBJ2-2, with a possible D match to TRBD1 (5 bases). The germline V gene has CDR1 LNHDA and CDR2 SQIVND (reference sequence). With 9 bases removed from V and 3 bases from J, the gap between germline ends came to 11 bases. The CDR3 has 13 amino acids. CDR3 sequence reads: CASPHRYTGELFF. CDR3 nucleotides: TGTGCCAGCCCGCACAGGTACACCGGGGAGCTGTTTTTT.

This clone was seen a handful of times. The chain combines TRBV7-2 with TRBJ1-5; a possible D gene is TRBD1 (5 bases). The CDR3 covers 15 residues. Deletions cut 4 bases from V and 2 bases from J, with 12 bases between. Per the germline V gene, CDR1 is SGHTA and CDR2 is FQGNSA. The CDR3 here is CASSYQGAGNQPQHF. CDR3 DNA sequence: TGTGCCAGCAGCTACCAGGGTGCTGGCAATCAGCCCCAGCATTTT.